This TCR beta chain emerged from a study of control samples from healthy donors and cancer patients. The table came from immunoSEQ multiplex PCR; TCRdb's copy has only in-frame clones and leaves some out. The sample records about 150,000 clones, around nine tenths being singletons. After removal of 2 bases from V and 3 bases from J, the junction contained 4 bases not matched to a gene. Looked up from germline, CDR1 is SGHNT and CDR2 is YENEEA. The CDR3 is 14 residues long. V usage is TRBV11-3 and J usage is TRBJ2-7, with TRBD1 identical over 7 bases. Sequencing was carried out using blood. The origin of this receptor is a man aged 25 to 45 in good health. The CDR3: CASSLNRGGYEQYF. DNA for the CDR3: TGTGCCAGCAGCTTAAACAGGGGTGGCTACGAGCAGTACTTC.